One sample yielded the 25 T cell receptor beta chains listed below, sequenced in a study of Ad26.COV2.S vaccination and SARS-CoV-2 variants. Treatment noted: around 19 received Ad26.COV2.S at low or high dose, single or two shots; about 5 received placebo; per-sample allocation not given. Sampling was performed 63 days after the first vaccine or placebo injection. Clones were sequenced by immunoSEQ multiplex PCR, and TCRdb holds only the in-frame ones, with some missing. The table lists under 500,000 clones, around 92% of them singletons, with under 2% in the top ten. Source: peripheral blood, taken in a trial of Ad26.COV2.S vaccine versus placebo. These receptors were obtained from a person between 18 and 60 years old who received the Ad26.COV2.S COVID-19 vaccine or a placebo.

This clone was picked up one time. This chain's CDR3 is CASSQDGFLAPQAQYF. As DNA, the CDR3 is TGTGCCAGCAGCCAAGATGGGTTTCTAGCACCTCAGGCCCAGTACTTC. The chain carries TRBV3-1 (or the pseudogene TRBV3-2) and TRBJ2-5, with D possibly being TRBD2 (5 bases). This CDR3 has 16 residues. With 0 bases removed from V and 9 bases from J, the gap between germline ends came to 20 bases. The germline V gene has CDR1 LGHDT and CDR2 YNNKEL (reference sequence).

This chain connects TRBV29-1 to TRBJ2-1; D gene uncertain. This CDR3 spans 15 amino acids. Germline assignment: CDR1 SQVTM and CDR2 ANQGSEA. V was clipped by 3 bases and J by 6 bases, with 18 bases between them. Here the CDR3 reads CSVELGSDFGNEQFF. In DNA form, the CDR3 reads TGCAGCGTTGAGTTGGGATCAGATTTTGGCAATGAGCAGTTCTTC.

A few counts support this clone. The CDR3 DNA is TGTGCCACCAGCAGACTAGCGGGGGGTTTAAAAGGGGAGCTGTTTTTT. Amino acids: CATSRLAGGLKGELFF. V is TRBV15 and J is TRBJ2-2, with TRBD2 matching over 11 bases. The CDR3 loop spans 16 amino acids. V dropped 2 bases and J dropped 8; count of bases not matched to a gene: 7. Germline values: CDR1 LNHNV, CDR2 YYDKDF (reference sequence).

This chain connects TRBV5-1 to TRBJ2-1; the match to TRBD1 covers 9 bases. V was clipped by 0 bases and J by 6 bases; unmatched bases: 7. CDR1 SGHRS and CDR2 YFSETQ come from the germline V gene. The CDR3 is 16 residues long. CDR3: CASSLGDRVWGNEQFF. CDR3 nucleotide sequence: TGCGCCAGCAGCTTGGGGGACAGGGTGTGGGGCAATGAGCAGTTCTTC.

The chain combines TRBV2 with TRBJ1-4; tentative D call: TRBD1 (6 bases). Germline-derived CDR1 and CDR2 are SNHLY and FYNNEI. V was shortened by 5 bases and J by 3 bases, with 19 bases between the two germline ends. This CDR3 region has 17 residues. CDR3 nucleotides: TGTGCCAGCAGTCGAGATCGTCAGGGGCCGGCTAATGAAAAACTGTTTTTT. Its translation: CASSRDRQGPANEKLFF.

CDR3 coding DNA: TGTGCCTCCTCAGACACGAGGACAGGGTCGGCCCATGGCTACACCTTC. Residues: CASSDTRTGSAHGYTF. The chain uses TRBV24-1 and TRBJ1-2, with 8 bases aligning to TRBD1. Germline V gives CDR1 KGHDR, CDR2 SFDVKD. The CDR3 totals 16 residues. J was trimmed by 6 bases and V by 12 bases; bases with no gene match: 20.

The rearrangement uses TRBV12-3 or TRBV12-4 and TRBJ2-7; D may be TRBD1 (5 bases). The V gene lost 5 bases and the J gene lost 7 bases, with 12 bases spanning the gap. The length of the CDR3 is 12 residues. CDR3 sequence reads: CASSKPRTEQYF. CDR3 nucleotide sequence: TGTGCCAGCAGTAAGCCGCGGACAGAGCAGTACTTC.

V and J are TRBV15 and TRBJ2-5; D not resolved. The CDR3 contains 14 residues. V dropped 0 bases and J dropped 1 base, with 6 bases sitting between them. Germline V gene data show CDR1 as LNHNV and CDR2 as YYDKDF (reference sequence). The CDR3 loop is CATSRDTTQETQYF. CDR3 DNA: TGTGCCACCAGCAGAGACACAACCCAAGAGACCCAGTACTTC. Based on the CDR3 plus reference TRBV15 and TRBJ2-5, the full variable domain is DAMVIQNPRYQVTQFGKPVTLSCSQTLNHNVMYWYQQKSSQAPKLLFHYYDKDFNNEADTPDNFQSRRPNTSFCFLDIRSPGLGDTAMYLCATSRDTTQETQYFGPGTRLLVL.

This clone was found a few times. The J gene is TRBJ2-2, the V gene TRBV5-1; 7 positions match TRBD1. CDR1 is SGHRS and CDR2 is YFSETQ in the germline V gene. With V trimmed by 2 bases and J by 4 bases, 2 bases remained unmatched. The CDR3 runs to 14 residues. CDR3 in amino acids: CASSFEGATGELFF. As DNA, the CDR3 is TGCGCCAGCAGCTTCGAGGGGGCCACCGGGGAGCTGTTTTTT.

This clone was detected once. CDR3 nucleotides: TGTGCCACCAGTGATTCGGGGGGGAGGCAGCCCCAGCATTTT. Residues: CATSDSGGRQPQHF. This chain uses TRBV24-1 with TRBJ1-5; a possible D gene is TRBD1 (5 bases). From germline, CDR1 is KGHDR and CDR2 SFDVKD. Trimming left V 2 bases short and J 7 bases short, with 11 bases between. The CDR3 length is 14 residues.

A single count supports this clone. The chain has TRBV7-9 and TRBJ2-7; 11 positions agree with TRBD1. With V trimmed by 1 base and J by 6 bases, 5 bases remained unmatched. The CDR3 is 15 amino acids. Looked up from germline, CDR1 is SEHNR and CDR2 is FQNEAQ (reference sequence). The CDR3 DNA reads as TGTGCCAGCAGCTTAGAGGACAGGGGGCTTCGCGAGCAGTACTTC. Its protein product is CASSLEDRGLREQYF.

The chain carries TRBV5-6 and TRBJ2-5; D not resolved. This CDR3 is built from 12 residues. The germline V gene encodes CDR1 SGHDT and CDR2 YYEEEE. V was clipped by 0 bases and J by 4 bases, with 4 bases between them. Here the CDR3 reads CASSLGVETQYF. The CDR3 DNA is TGTGCCAGCAGCTTGGGTGTAGAGACCCAGTACTTC.

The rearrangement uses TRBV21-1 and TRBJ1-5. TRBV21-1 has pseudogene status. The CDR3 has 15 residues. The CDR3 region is CASSKVRASRQPQHF. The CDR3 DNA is TGTGCCAGCAGCAAAGTAAGGGCCTCCAGACAGCCCCAGCATTTT.

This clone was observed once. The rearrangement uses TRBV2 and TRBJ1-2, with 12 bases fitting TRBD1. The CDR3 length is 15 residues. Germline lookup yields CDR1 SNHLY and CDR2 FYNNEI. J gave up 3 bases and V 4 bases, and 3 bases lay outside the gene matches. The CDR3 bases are TGTGCCAGCAGTGTGGGACAGGGGGCTGACTATGGCTACACCTTC. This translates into CASSVGQGADYGYTF.

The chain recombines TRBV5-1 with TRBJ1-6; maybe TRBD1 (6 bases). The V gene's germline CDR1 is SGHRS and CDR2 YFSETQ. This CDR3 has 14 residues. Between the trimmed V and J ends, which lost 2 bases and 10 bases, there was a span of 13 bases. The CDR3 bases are TGCGCCAGCAGCTTCACAGGGTTGGAATCACCCCTCCACTTT. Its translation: CASSFTGLESPLHF.

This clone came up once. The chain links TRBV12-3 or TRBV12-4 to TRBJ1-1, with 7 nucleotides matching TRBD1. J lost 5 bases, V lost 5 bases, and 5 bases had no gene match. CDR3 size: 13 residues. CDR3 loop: CASSAAGGTEAFF. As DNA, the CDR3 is TGTGCCAGCAGTGCCGCAGGGGGAACTGAAGCTTTCTTT.

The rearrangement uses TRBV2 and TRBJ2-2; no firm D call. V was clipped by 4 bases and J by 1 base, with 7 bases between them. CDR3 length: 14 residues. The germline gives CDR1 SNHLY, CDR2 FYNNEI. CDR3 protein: CASSGEMNTGELFF. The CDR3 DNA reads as TGTGCCAGCAGTGGAGAGATGAACACCGGGGAGCTGTTTTTT.

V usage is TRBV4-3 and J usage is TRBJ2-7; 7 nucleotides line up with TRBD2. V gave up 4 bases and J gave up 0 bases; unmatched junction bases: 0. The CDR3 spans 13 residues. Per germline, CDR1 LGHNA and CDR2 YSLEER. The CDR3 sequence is CASSPSGSYEQYF. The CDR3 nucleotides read TGCGCCAGCAGCCCTAGCGGCTCCTACGAGCAGTACTTC.

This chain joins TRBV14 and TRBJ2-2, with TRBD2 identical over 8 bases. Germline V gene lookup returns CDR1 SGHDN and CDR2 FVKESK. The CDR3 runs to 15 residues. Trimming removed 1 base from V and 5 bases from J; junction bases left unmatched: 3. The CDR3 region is CASSQVGGRTGELFF. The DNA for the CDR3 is TGTGCCAGCAGCCAAGTAGGCGGGAGGACCGGGGAGCTGTTTTTT. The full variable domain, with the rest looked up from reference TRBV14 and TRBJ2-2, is EAGVTQFPSHSVIEKGQTVTLRCDPISGHDNLYWYRRVMGKEIKFLLHFVKESKQDESGMPNNRFLAERTGGTYSTLKVQPAELEDSGVYFCASSQVGGRTGELFFGEGSRLTVL.

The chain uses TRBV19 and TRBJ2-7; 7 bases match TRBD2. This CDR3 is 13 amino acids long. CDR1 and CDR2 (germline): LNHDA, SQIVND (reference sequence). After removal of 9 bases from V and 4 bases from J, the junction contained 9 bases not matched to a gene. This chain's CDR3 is CARAGTKNYEQYF. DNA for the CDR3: TGTGCCAGAGCCGGGACTAAAAATTACGAGCAGTACTTC.

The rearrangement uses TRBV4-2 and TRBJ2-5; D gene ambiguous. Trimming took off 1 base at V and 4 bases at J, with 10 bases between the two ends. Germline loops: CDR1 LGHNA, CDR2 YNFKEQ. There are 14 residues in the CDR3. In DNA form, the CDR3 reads TGTGCCAGCAGCCAAGCACCCTTCGGAGAGACCCAGTACTTC. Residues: CASSQAPFGETQYF.

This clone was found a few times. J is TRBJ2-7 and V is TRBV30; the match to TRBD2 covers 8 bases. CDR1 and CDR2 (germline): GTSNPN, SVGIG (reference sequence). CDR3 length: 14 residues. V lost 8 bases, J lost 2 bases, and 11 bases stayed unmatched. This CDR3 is CAVVPAGAPYEQYF. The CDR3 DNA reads TGTGCCGTAGTTCCAGCGGGGGCCCCCTACGAGCAGTACTTC.

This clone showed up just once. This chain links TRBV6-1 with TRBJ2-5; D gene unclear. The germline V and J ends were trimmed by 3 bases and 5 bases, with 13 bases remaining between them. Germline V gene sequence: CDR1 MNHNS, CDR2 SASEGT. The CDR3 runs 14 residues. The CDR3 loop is CASSDARGWETQYF. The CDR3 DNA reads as TGTGCCAGCAGTGACGCGCGTGGTTGGGAGACCCAGTACTTC.

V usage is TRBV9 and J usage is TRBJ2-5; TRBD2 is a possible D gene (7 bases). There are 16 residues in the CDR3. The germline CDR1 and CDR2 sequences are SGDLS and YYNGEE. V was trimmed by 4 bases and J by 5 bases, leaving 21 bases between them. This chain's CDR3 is CASSRNPQGGGETQYF. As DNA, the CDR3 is TGTGCCAGCAGCCGAAACCCACAGGGAGGGGGGGAGACCCAGTACTTC.

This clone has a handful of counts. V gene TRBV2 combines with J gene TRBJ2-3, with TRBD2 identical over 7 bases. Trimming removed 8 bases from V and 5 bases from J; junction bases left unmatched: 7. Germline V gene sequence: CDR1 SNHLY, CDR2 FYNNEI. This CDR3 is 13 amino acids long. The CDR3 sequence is CASGRDYRDTQYF. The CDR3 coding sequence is TGTGCCAGCGGGCGGGACTATCGAGATACGCAGTATTTT.